This T cell receptor (beta chain) is drawn from a study of radiotherapy plus CTLA-4 blockade in lung cancer. Whole-study context: For approximately 17% of patients, objective responses occurred, and roughly 30% had disease control.

Points from the study as a whole: In blood, after radiotherapy plus ipilimumab, tumor-derived TCR clones expanded. It was early blood T cell clone dynamics, with interferon-beta, that reportedly best predicted response.

Libraries were prepared by immunoSEQ multiplex PCR; TCRdb keeps only in-frame clonotypes and omits some of them. The table shows some 92,000 clones, with 75% to 85% occurring only once. There are 13 residues in the CDR3. CDR1 SNHLY and CDR2 FYNNEI come from the germline V gene. V lost 8 bases and J 8 bases, leaving 16 bases between the germline ends. As regards this clone: The antigen remains undetermined.

The chain has TRBV2 and TRBJ2-1; D may be TRBD2 (6 bases). This receptor was taken from a human donor with non-small cell lung cancer who had a partial response to radiotherapy plus ipilimumab. Material: peripheral blood, obtained from a patient treated with radiotherapy plus ipilimumab. The CDR3 loop is CASGTGSIYEQFF. In nucleotides, the CDR3 is TGTGCCAGCGGGACCGGGAGTATCTATGAGCAGTTCTTC.